Listed here are 30 T cell receptor beta chains from one sample, sequenced in a study of T cell responses to AZD1222 COVID-19 vaccine. Libraries were prepared by immunoSEQ multiplex PCR; TCRdb keeps only in-frame clonotypes and omits some of them. The profile shows under 140,000 clones, about 90% of them singletons. The sequencing used peripheral blood, collected on day 0 of AZD1222 vaccination. These receptors were taken from an adult in good health.

This clone was counted a single time. The rearrangement uses TRBV7-8 and TRBJ2-7; D remains ambiguous. CDR3 size: 14 residues. Trimming shortened V by 5 bases and J by 2 bases, and 13 bases separated the two germline ends. Germline V gives CDR1 SGHVS, CDR2 FQNEAQ. CDR3 sequence (DNA): TGTGCCAGCAGCCCTACATTGATCACCTACGAGCAGTACTTC. Residues: CASSPTLITYEQYF.

This chain connects TRBV7-6 to TRBJ2-1, with D tentatively TRBD2 (5 bases). This CDR3 region has 12 residues. Germline V gene sequence: CDR1 SGHVS, CDR2 FNYEAQ. The germline V and J ends were trimmed by 3 bases and 8 bases, with 8 bases remaining between them. In nucleotides, the CDR3 is TGTGCCAGCAGCTTGTCCGGGGATGAGCAGTTCTTC. Its protein is CASSLSGDEQFF.

V is TRBV30 and J is TRBJ1-1; 7 bases are a match to TRBD1. Trimming at V came to 8 bases and at J to 9 bases, leaving 15 bases not matched to a gene. The CDR3 is 13 amino acids. Germline V gene sequence: CDR1 GTSNPN, CDR2 SVGIG (reference sequence). CDR3 region: CAGTAMIVVKAFF. Here the CDR3 DNA reads TGTGCCGGGACAGCTATGATAGTCGTAAAAGCTTTCTTT.

Sample share makes this clone medium-sized. The chain joins TRBV19 to TRBJ1-6; possibly TRBD1 for D (5 bases). Germline CDR1 reads LNHDA; CDR2 reads SQIVND (reference sequence). The CDR3 contains 14 residues. V lost 3 bases, J lost 10 bases, and 13 bases lay in between. The CDR3 reads CASSISQGYSPLHF. The CDR3 coding sequence is TGTGCCAGTAGTATCAGTCAGGGCTACTCACCCCTCCACTTT. Full variable domain (remainder filled in from reference TRBV19 and TRBJ1-6): DGGITQSPKYLFRKEGQNVTLSCEQNLNHDAMYWYRQDPGQGLRLIYYSQIVNDFQKGDIAEGYSVSREKKESFPLTVTSAQKNPTAFYLCASSISQGYSPLHFGNGTRLTVT.

In this sample, this clone turned up a few times. In the same sample, other DNA sequences code for this CDR3. The genes are TRBV29-1 and TRBJ2-7; TRBD1 aligns across 8 bases. The CDR3 extends over 14 amino acids. Trimming cost V 1 base and J 4 bases; bases outside gene matches: 6. Germline CDR1 and CDR2: SQVTM and ANQGSEA. CDR3 amino acids: CSVEVGDRGYEQYF. For the CDR3, the DNA is TGCAGCGTTGAAGTGGGCGACAGGGGATACGAGCAGTACTTC.

This chain connects TRBV5-1 to TRBJ1-5, with a tentative D call TRBD1 (6 bases). V shed 4 bases and J shed 6 bases, with 17 bases lying between them. CDR3 size: 15 residues. CDR1 and CDR2 (germline): SGHRS, YFSETQ. The DNA for the CDR3 is TGCGCCAGCAGCCTGACTCCAGGGGCGACTCAGCCCCAGCATTTT. The encoded protein is CASSLTPGATQPQHF.

The chain combines TRBV19 with TRBJ2-1; 8 bases are shared with TRBD1. The CDR3 contains 15 residues. CDR1 LNHDA and CDR2 SQIVND come from the germline V gene (reference sequence). The J segment lost 6 bases and the V segment lost 5 bases, leaving 9 bases of the junction unmatched. This chain's CDR3 is CASSGWTGLGNEQFF. The CDR3 DNA follows: TGTGCCAGTAGTGGATGGACAGGGCTCGGCAATGAGCAGTTCTTC.

The chain couples TRBV4-1 to TRBJ1-1; maybe TRBD1 (6 bases). Per germline, CDR1 MGHRA and CDR2 YSYEKL. V was clipped by 0 bases and J by 2 bases, with 7 bases between them. CDR3 length equals 14 residues. The CDR3 DNA follows: TGCGCCAGCAGCCAAGAGGGGGGCAACACTGAAGCTTTCTTT. This gives the protein CASSQEGGNTEAFF.

The V gene is TRBV19, the J gene TRBJ1-5; no clear D. Trimming cost V 5 bases and J 0 bases, with 11 bases left between them. Germline V lookup: CDR1 LNHDA, CDR2 SQIVND (reference sequence). This CDR3 comprises 15 residues. CDR3 DNA: TGTGCCAGTAGTGCCCGGGGAAATAGCAATCAGCCCCAGCATTTT. The encoded protein is CASSARGNSNQPQHF.

This clone was found a few times. The rearrangement uses TRBV25-1 and TRBJ2-2; tentatively, D is TRBD2 (6 bases). The CDR3 has 15 amino acids. CDR1 MGHDK and CDR2 SYGVNS come from the germline V gene. V was clipped by 5 bases and J by 6 bases, with 16 bases between them. CDR3 amino acids: CASSPLGEDAGELFF. The CDR3 nucleotides read TGTGCCAGCAGTCCCCTAGGGGAGGACGCCGGGGAGCTGTTTTTT.

The chain joins TRBV28 to TRBJ2-5; 11 bases map to TRBD2. CDR1 is MDHEN, CDR2 SYDVKM, per germline. CDR3 length equals 15 residues. V lost 4 bases to trimming and J lost 4 bases; unmatched junction nucleotides: 5. In nucleotides, the CDR3 is TGTGCCAGCAGTTCCCTAGCGGGGGGTCGAGAGACCCAGTACTTC. Translated: CASSSLAGGRETQYF. The variable domain in full, completed from reference TRBV28 and TRBJ2-5, reads DVKVTQSSRYLVKRTGEKVFLECVQDMDHENMFWYRQDPGLGLRLIYFSYDVKMKEKGDIPEGYSVSREKKERFSLILESASTNQTSMYLCASSSLAGGRETQYFGPGTRLLVL.

The table lists this clone with a few counts. This rearrangement joins TRBV7-9 to TRBJ2-3, with unresolved D. The CDR3 has 15 amino acids. Germline V gives CDR1 SEHNR, CDR2 FQNEAQ (reference sequence). V dropped 5 bases and J dropped 0 bases, with 12 bases sitting between them. CDR3 coding DNA: TGTGCCAGCAGCAAATCTTCTCCGAGCACAGATACGCAGTATTTT. Protein sequence: CASSKSSPSTDTQYF. The variable domain in full, completed from reference TRBV7-9 and TRBJ2-3, reads DTGVSQNPRHKITKRGQNVTFRCDPISEHNRLYWYRQTLGQGPEFLTYFQNEAQLEKSRLLSDRFSAERPKGSFSTLEIQRTEQGDSAMYLCASSKSSPSTDTQYFGPGTRLTVL.

In its sample, this clone was seen a few times. This chain joins TRBV1 and TRBJ1-6. TRBV1 is designated a pseudogene. This CDR3 is 12 amino acids long. DNA for the CDR3: TGCACCAGCCGGACCTTTAATTCACCCCTCCACTTT. Translating gives CTSRTFNSPLHF.

This clone was detected only once. This chain joins TRBV4-1 and TRBJ2-3; 10 bases match TRBD2. J lost 3 bases, V lost 0 bases, and 6 bases had no gene match. The CDR3 contains 17 residues. Germline lookup yields CDR1 MGHRA and CDR2 YSYEKL. CDR3: CASSQDGAGGPTDTQYF. CDR3 nucleotide sequence: TGCGCCAGCAGCCAAGATGGAGCGGGGGGGCCGACAGATACGCAGTATTTT.

This sequence joins TRBV18 and TRBJ1-2, with a tentative D call TRBD1 (5 bases). Per germline, CDR1 KGHSH and CDR2 LQKENI. This CDR3 region has 16 residues. The germline V and J ends were trimmed by 3 bases and 7 bases, with 21 bases remaining between them. The CDR3 loop is CASSPSWLSGSAGYTF. In DNA form, the CDR3 reads TGTGCCAGCTCACCGTCGTGGCTATCAGGGTCGGCTGGCTACACCTTC.

The V and J genes are TRBV3-1 (or the pseudogene TRBV3-2) and TRBJ2-3; 7 bases align to TRBD2. The ends lost 4 bases at V and 2 bases at J; junction bases unmatched: 6. The CDR3 has 15 residues. CDR1 is LGHDT, CDR2 YNNKEL, per germline (reference sequence). The CDR3 spells CASSPAWDYTDTQYF. The CDR3, as DNA: TGTGCCAGCAGCCCCGCCTGGGACTACACAGATACGCAGTATTTT.

V usage is TRBV5-1 and J usage is TRBJ1-1; possibly TRBD1 for D (5 bases). Germline V lookup: CDR1 SGHRS, CDR2 YFSETQ. The CDR3 runs 13 residues. V was pared by 5 bases and J by 8 bases, with 16 bases between. Here the CDR3 reads CASSMGTGREAFF. CDR3 in DNA: TGCGCCAGCAGTATGGGCACGGGGCGCGAAGCTTTCTTT.

The chain couples TRBV28 to TRBJ1-2; possibly TRBD1 for D (6 bases). The germline CDR1 and CDR2 sequences are MDHEN and SYDVKM. This CDR3 region has 14 residues. Deletions cut 3 bases from V and 5 bases from J, with 13 bases between. CDR3 coding DNA: TGTGCCAGCAGTTTGACAGGCGGAGGGTATGGCTACACCTTC. Protein sequence: CASSLTGGGYGYTF.

The rearrangement joins TRBV7-3 to TRBJ2-1; D is undetermined. Trimming cost V 2 bases and J 0 bases, with 8 bases left between them. The CDR3 has 15 residues. Germline CDR1 reads SGHTA; CDR2 reads FQGTGA. The CDR3 DNA reads as TGTGCCAGCAGCTTAGACCCGAGCTCCTACAATGAGCAGTTCTTC. It encodes CASSLDPSSYNEQFF.

CDR3 nucleotide sequence: TGTGCCAGCAGCGTCAGGGGGGCGGTCTACGAGCAGTACTTC. This encodes CASSVRGAVYEQYF. V usage is TRBV13 and J usage is TRBJ2-7, with D maybe TRBD1 (7 bases). The CDR3 has 14 amino acids. The V end lost 5 bases, the J end lost 3 bases, and 14 bases lay between the germline ends. Germline V gene lookup returns CDR1 PRHDT and CDR2 FYEKMQ (reference sequence).

The CDR3 reads CASSQRTGNEQYF. CDR3 coding DNA: TGTGCCAGTAGTCAACGGACAGGGAACGAGCAGTACTTC. The V call is TRBV19, the J call TRBJ2-7; 8 nucleotides line up with TRBD1. V lost 5 bases to trimming and J lost 5 bases; unmatched junction nucleotides: 5. CDR3 size: 13 residues. The germline CDR1 and CDR2 sequences are LNHDA and SQIVND (reference sequence). The full variable domain, with the rest looked up from reference TRBV19 and TRBJ2-7, is DGGITQSPKYLFRKEGQNVTLSCEQNLNHDAMYWYRQDPGQGLRLIYYSQIVNDFQKGDIAEGYSVSREKKESFPLTVTSAQKNPTAFYLCASSQRTGNEQYFGPGTRLTVT.

This sequence joins TRBV11-3 and TRBJ2-7; 7 positions agree with TRBD1. CDR1 SGHNT and CDR2 YENEEA come from the germline V gene. J lost 7 bases, V lost 4 bases, and 19 bases had no gene match. The CDR3 is 17 residues long. CDR3 protein: CASSSGSGTVDPGEQYF. DNA of the CDR3: TGTGCCAGCAGCTCGGGGTCCGGGACAGTCGACCCGGGGGAGCAGTACTTC. The full variable domain, rest sourced from reference TRBV11-3 and TRBJ2-7, is EAGVVQSPRYKIIEKKQPVAFWCNPISGHNTLYWYLQNLGQGPELLIRYENEEAVDDSQLPKDRFSAERLKGVDSTLKIQPAELGDSAVYLCASSSGSGTVDPGEQYFGPGTRLTVT.

The V gene is TRBV3-1 (or the pseudogene TRBV3-2), the J gene TRBJ1-6; D is unclear. CDR3 length equals 14 residues. Trimming took 6 bases from V and 6 from J, leaving 12 bases between them. The germline V gene encodes CDR1 LGHDT and CDR2 YNNKEL (reference sequence). CDR3 bases: TGTGCCAGCAGACATCGAAGAGGTAATTCACCCCTCCACTTT. Protein product: CASRHRRGNSPLHF.

This chain joins TRBV6-5 and TRBJ1-3; weak D call: TRBD1 (6 bases). V was cut by 10 bases and J by 4 bases, with 20 bases left in between. The germline V gene encodes CDR1 MNHEY and CDR2 SVGAGI. The CDR3 is 15 residues long. CDR3 nucleotide sequence: TGTGCCACTATGAGGACAGCCCTAGCGGGAAACACCATATATTTT. Protein: CATMRTALAGNTIYF.

This clone was counted a single time. The rearrangement joins TRBV18 to TRBJ2-5; D is unresolved. V was cut by 2 bases and J by 4 bases, with 5 bases left in between. Germline CDR1 KGHSH, CDR2 LQKENI. The CDR3 sequence is 12 residues long. CDR3 in amino acids: CASSPGGETQYF. CDR3 coding DNA: TGTGCCAGCTCACCAGGTGGAGAGACCCAGTACTTC.

The rearrangement uses TRBV6-6 and TRBJ1-5; no clear D gene. The CDR3 has 15 amino acids. The V end lost 1 base, the J end lost 0 bases, and 7 bases lay between the germline ends. In germline, CDR1 is MNHNY, CDR2 SVGAGI (reference sequence). In nucleotides, the CDR3 is TGTGCCAGCAGTTACTACGGCAATAGCAATCAGCCCCAGCATTTT. It is translated as CASSYYGNSNQPQHF.

CDR3 amino acids: CASNGQGSTGELFF. The CDR3 region has the DNA TGTGCCAGCAACGGTCAGGGGAGCACCGGGGAGCTGTTTTTT. The chain joins TRBV6-5 to TRBJ2-2; D might be TRBD1 (6 bases). Germline V gene data show CDR1 as MNHEY and CDR2 as SVGAGI. Trimming took off 7 bases at V and 4 bases at J, with 13 bases between the two ends. This CDR3 region has 14 residues.

In its sample, this clone was seen a few times. The chain is built from TRBV7-2 and TRBJ2-1, with TRBD2 as a possible D gene (6 bases). Trimming stripped 4 bases from V and 4 bases from J, with 8 bases between. The CDR3 is 13 amino acids. From germline, CDR1 is SGHTA and CDR2 FQGNSA. As DNA, the CDR3 is TGTGCCAGCAGCTCCGGGACTTACAATGAGCAGTTCTTC. Its protein product is CASSSGTYNEQFF.

V and J are TRBV3-1 (or the pseudogene TRBV3-2) and TRBJ1-4; possible D gene TRBD1, 5 bases. Trimming took 4 bases from V and 3 from J, leaving 9 bases between them. The CDR3 consists of 14 residues. CDR1 is LGHDT, CDR2 YNNKEL, per germline (reference sequence). The CDR3 is CASSLTVPNEKLFF. The CDR3 DNA reads as TGTGCCAGCAGCCTGACAGTCCCTAATGAAAAACTGTTTTTT.

The chain carries TRBV11-1 and TRBJ1-1; D possibly corresponds to TRBD1 (5 bases). With 0 bases removed from V and 0 bases from J, the gap between germline ends came to 14 bases. CDR3 size: 17 residues. Germline CDR1 is SGHAT and CDR2 is FQDESV (reference sequence). CDR3 protein: CASSLAPRGPMNTEAFF. The DNA for the CDR3 is TGTGCCAGCAGCTTAGCGCCAAGGGGCCCCATGAACACTGAAGCTTTCTTT.